These T cell receptor beta chains were read from a single sample in a study of blood T cell repertoires in COVID-19. Generated by immunoSEQ multiplex PCR, the TCRdb table keeps only in-frame clones and is missing some. Among around 280,000 clones, 87% were seen once, and the ten largest hold roughly 2%. Sequenced material: peripheral blood. These receptors came from a woman between 50 and 59 years old who had recovered from COVID-19. Each CDR3 is given with its conserved first and last residue. D genes are given only for firm matches. Only some rows state a clone size, as once, few, many or a class for expanded clones.

J,D,V,size,CDR3,DNA
TRBJ2-4,TRBD2,TRBV4-2,NA,CASSQTWGGENIQYF,TGTGCCAGCAGCCAGACCTGGGGGGGAGAAAACATTCAGTACTTC
TRBJ2-5,NA,TRBV9,NA,CASSVGKIAPMGGQETQYF,TGTGCCAGCAGCGTAGGTAAAATAGCGCCAATGGGGGGCCAAGAGACCCAGTACTTC
TRBJ1-5,NA,TRBV27,NA,CASRLGGGQPQHF,TGTGCCAGCAGACTGGGGGGTGGGCAGCCCCAGCATTTT
TRBJ1-3,NA,TRBV7-2,NA,CASSPRGALNTIYF,TGTGCCAGCAGCCCCCGGGGGGCCCTAAACACCATATATTTT
TRBJ1-4,TRBD1,TRBV6-5,NA,CGASQGFNEKLFF,TGTGGGGCCTCACAGGGGTTTAATGAAAAACTGTTTTTT
TRBJ1-3,TRBD1,TRBV10-3,NA,CASGTDSGNTIYF,TGTGCCTCGGGGACAGATTCTGGAAACACCATATATTTT
TRBJ1-1,NA,TRBV4-3,NA,CASSQVQSGVNTEAFF,TGCGCCAGCAGCCAAGTTCAGTCGGGGGTGAACACTGAAGCTTTCTTT
TRBJ1-1,TRBD1,TRBV7-8,few,CASSLAPGGPEAFF,TGTGCCAGCAGCTTAGCGCCAGGGGGACCTGAAGCTTTCTTT
TRBJ1-1,NA,TRBV6-5,NA,CASSYQRWNTEAFF,TGTGCCAGCAGTTACCAACGGTGGAACACTGAAGCTTTCTTT
TRBJ2-3,TRBD1,TRBV5-6,once,CASSFHPGQLPQYF,TGTGCCAGCAGCTTCCACCCGGGACAGTTGCCGCAGTATTTT
TRBJ1-5,NA,TRBV6-2/TRBV6-3,NA,CASSYGQASNQPQHF,TGTGCCAGCAGTTACGGGCAGGCTAGCAATCAGCCCCAGCATTTT
TRBJ2-2,TRBD2,TRBV6-6,NA,CASRGGSGELFF,TGTGCCAGCAGGGGAGGGAGCGGGGAGCTGTTTTTT
TRBJ2-7,TRBD1,TRBV5-1,NA,CASSLPGQGGEQYF,TGCGCCAGCAGCTTGCCGGGACAGGGAGGAGAGCAGTACTTC
TRBJ2-2,NA,TRBV7-2,NA,CASSGRSVLGTGELFF,TGTGCCAGCAGCGGTCGATCGGTCCTAGGCACCGGGGAGCTGTTTTTT
TRBJ2-1,TRBD2,TRBV7-9,NA,CASSLLGGRSYNEQFF,TGTGCCAGCAGCTTACTCGGGGGGAGGTCCTACAATGAGCAGTTCTTC
TRBJ1-2,NA,TRBV28,NA,CASSFTGGRYGYTF,TGTGCCAGCAGTTTTACAGGCGGCCGGTATGGCTACACCTTC
TRBJ2-7,TRBD1,TRBV6-5,once,CASSSGQYYEQYF,TGTGCCAGCAGCTCGGGACAGTACTACGAGCAGTACTTC
TRBJ2-7,NA,TRBV11-2,NA,CASSFLQGTRSSYEQYF,TGTGCCAGCAGCTTCCTACAGGGTACCCGGAGCTCCTACGAGCAGTACTTC